A selection of T cell receptor beta chains follows, all from one sample in a study of regulatory T cells in long-lasting Graves disease. TCRdb independently ran MiXCR on the multiplex PCR reads; one entry per CDR3 protein. Of roughly 360,000 distinct CDR3 sequences listed, 12% are singletons. A further study also used this sample, focusing on T cells in Graves' hyperthyroidism and ophthalmopathy.

This sample comprised peripheral blood mononuclear cells (PBMCs), obtained at new diagnosis, from a patient treated with antithyroid drugs. These TCRs come from a woman aged 18-30 years with Graves disease. The CDR3 runs from the conserved cysteine through the conserved F or W. D genes are given only for firm matches. Only some rows state a clone size, as once, few, many or a class for expanded clones.

j_call v_call clone_size d_call cdr3_nt cdr3_aa
TRBJ2-3 TRBV13 many NA TGTGCCAGCAGCTTATTCGACGCGGGGCCAGGGGGGGATACGCAGTATTTT CASSLFDAGPGGDTQYF
TRBJ1-6 TRBV4-1 NA NA TGCGCCAGCAGCCAGCCATCTGAGACCCGCGGTAATTCACCCCTCCACTTT CASSQPSETRGNSPLHF
TRBJ2-5 TRBV4-2 NA NA TGTGCCAGCAGCCAAGAGGGTCCGGGAGAGACCCAGTACTTC CASSQEGPGETQYF
TRBJ2-7 TRBV3-1 many NA TGTGCCAGCAGCGATCTGTCTACCTACGAGCAGTACTTC CASSDLSTYEQYF
TRBJ1-3 TRBV6-5 NA NA TGTGCCAGCAGTTCGCCTCTAGGGTTTTCTGGAAACACCATATATTTT CASSSPLGFSGNTIYF
TRBJ2-7 TRBV18 many TRBD1 TGTGCCAGCTCACCACTATCCGGGACAGCCCTTTTGGAGCAGTACTTC CASSPLSGTALLEQYF
TRBJ2-1 TRBV10-1 many NA TGCGCCAGCAGTGATGGGGGAAGCTCCAATGAGCAGTTCTTC CASSDGGSSNEQFF
TRBJ2-1 TRBV6-2/TRBV6-3 many NA TGTGCCAGCAGTTACCTACTCGACAGGAAATACAATGAGCAGTTCTTC CASSYLLDRKYNEQFF
TRBJ2-5 TRBV19 few NA TGTGCCAGTAGTATAGAAGAGACCCAGTACTTC CASSIEETQYF
TRBJ2-1 TRBV4-2 few TRBD2 TGTGCCAGCAGTCCAAGAGGAAGGACTAGCGGGAGGCAAAGCTCCTACAATGAGCAGTTCTTC CASSPRGRTSGRQSSYNEQFF
TRBJ2-1 TRBV9 NA NA TGTGCCAGCAGCGGATCCGGAGGCGGGCTCAGCTCCTACAATGAGCAGTTCTTC CASSGSGGGLSSYNEQFF
TRBJ1-5 TRBV7-2 many NA TGTGCCAGCAGCTCCAAGACAGGTAGCAATCAGCCCCAGCATTTT CASSSKTGSNQPQHF
TRBJ2-1 TRBV20-1 many NA TGCAGTGCTAGAGAGAGGGAGCTAGGGAATGAGCAGTTCTTC CSARERELGNEQFF
TRBJ1-1 TRBV11-1 many TRBD1 TGTGCCAGCAGCTCCCACACATCCGGGACAGGGGGCACTGAAGCTTTCTTT CASSSHTSGTGGTEAFF
TRBJ2-3 TRBV6-2/TRBV6-3 NA TRBD2 TGTGCCAGCAGTTACGGGGGGAGGGCCCCCCTGGCGGCCGGCACAGATACGCAGTATTTT CASSYGGRAPLAAGTDTQYF
TRBJ2-1 TRBV4-2 many NA TGTGCCAGCAGCCAAGGTTCCAGGCAGTTCCTCAATGAGCAGTTCTTC CASSQGSRQFLNEQFF
TRBJ2-7 TRBV24-1 many TRBD1 TGTGCCACCAGTGACCGGGACAGCCCCTACGAGCAGTACTTC CATSDRDSPYEQYF
TRBJ2-3 TRBV4-1 many NA TGCGCCAGCAGCCACACAATCACAGATACGCAGTATTTT CASSHTITDTQYF
TRBJ1-5 TRBV10-3 many TRBD1 TGTGCCACCCAGGGGGGGCCGGATAGCAATCAGCCCCAGCATTTT CATQGGPDSNQPQHF
TRBJ1-2 TRBV29-1 few TRBD1 TGCAGCGTTGAAGACAGGGGGCGAGGTGGCTACACCTTC CSVEDRGRGGYTF
TRBJ2-7 TRBV14 many NA TGTGCCAGCAGCCAAGATGTGGCGGGATGGGGAGAGCAGTACTTC CASSQDVAGWGEQYF
TRBJ1-6 TRBV20-1 NA TRBD1 TGCAGTGCCCTGGGACAGGGGCACTCACCCCTCCACTTT CSALGQGHSPLHF
TRBJ2-1 TRBV6-2/TRBV6-3 many NA TGTGCCAGCAGGATGGGCCTGGGGAGGTCCTACAATGAGCAGTTCTTC CASRMGLGRSYNEQFF
TRBJ2-2 TRBV19 NA TRBD2 TGTGCCAGTAGTAAACGCTGGACTAGCGGGAGGGCCGACGTTTCGAACACCGGGGAGCTGTTTTTT CASSKRWTSGRADVSNTGELFF
TRBJ2-1 TRBV27 few TRBD2 TGTGCCAGCAGCACCGGGACTAGGTACAATGAGCAGTTCTTC CASSTGTRYNEQFF
TRBJ2-2 TRBV6-1 few TRBD2 TGTGCCAGCGGGACTAGCGGAAACACCGGGGAGCTGTTTTTT CASGTSGNTGELFF
TRBJ2-7 TRBV29-1 many NA TGCAGCGGCCAGGGATCTGGTTACGAGCAGTACTTC CSGQGSGYEQYF
TRBJ1-1 TRBV30 many NA TGTGCCTGGAATCTGTTCGCAGGGGTTGAAGCTTTCTTT CAWNLFAGVEAFF
TRBJ2-5 TRBV28 many TRBD2 TGTGCCAGCAGTCTGACTAGCAAGGAGACCCAGTACTTC CASSLTSKETQYF
TRBJ2-5 TRBV28 many NA TGTGCCACCAGACGACCCGACCAAGAGACCCAGTACTTC CATRRPDQETQYF
TRBJ1-1 TRBV28 many TRBD1 TGTGCCAGCAGTGACGACCGGGACAGGGAGAAACGTACTGGGGTAGCTTTCTTT CASSDDRDREKRTGVAFF
TRBJ2-2 TRBV27 many NA TGTGCCAGCACCCAAAGGGAGAGCACCGGGGAGCTGTTTTTT CASTQRESTGELFF
TRBJ2-1 TRBV19 few TRBD2 TGTGCCAGTAGTATAGCCGGGACTAGGGCATACAATGAGCAGTTCTTC CASSIAGTRAYNEQFF
TRBJ1-1 TRBV30 many NA TGTGCCTGGACCCGCCTTCTGAACACTGAAGCTTTCTTT CAWTRLLNTEAFF
TRBJ1-4 TRBV7-2 few TRBD1 TGTGCCAGCAGCGGGGGGACAGGGTTGGGTGAAAAACTGTTTTTT CASSGGTGLGEKLFF
TRBJ2-1 TRBV6-2/TRBV6-3 NA TRBD2 TGTGCCAGCAGTCCCGGGACTAGCGGGAGGGGAATCTCCTACAATGAGCAGTTCTTC CASSPGTSGRGISYNEQFF
TRBJ1-5 TRBV28 many NA TGTGCCAGCTCTGGGGGGTTTAATCAGCCCCAGCATTTT CASSGGFNQPQHF
TRBJ2-7 TRBV19 NA NA TGTGCCAGTAGTATATTTTTCGGGCGAGCAAGAGGCAAAGGCACCAATTCAGAGCAGTACTTC CASSIFFGRARGKGTNSEQYF
TRBJ1-1 TRBV7-9 many NA TGTGCCAGCAGCTTATTAGAATTTCGGACAGAAAATACTTTCAACACTGAAGCTTTCTTT CASSLLEFRTENTFNTEAFF
TRBJ2-7 TRBV4-2 many TRBD1 TGTGCCAGCAGCGTGGACAGGAATTCATACGAGCAGTACTTC CASSVDRNSYEQYF
TRBJ2-5 TRBV20-1 many NA TGCGCGGCTGCGGGGTACACTCAGGGGGAGACCCAGTACTTC CAAAGYTQGETQYF
TRBJ2-5 TRBV29-1 many TRBD2 TGCAGCGTTGGGGTTAGCGGGGGTCCGGAGACCCAGTACTTC CSVGVSGGPETQYF
TRBJ1-5 TRBV28 many NA TGTGCCAGCAGAAGGGCTAGAAATCAGCCCCAGCATTTT CASRRARNQPQHF
TRBJ2-3 TRBV7-8 many TRBD2 TGTGCCAGCAGCTTAACCCCCATACTAGCGGCGGGCACAGATACGCAGTATTTT CASSLTPILAAGTDTQYF
TRBJ2-7 TRBV20-1 many NA TGCAGTGCTAGAGATATTTCTAGCGCTAGCTCCTACGAGCAGTACTTC CSARDISSASSYEQYF
TRBJ1-5 TRBV3-1 few NA TGTGCCAGCAGCGAACAGGATAGCAATCAGCCCCAGCATTTT CASSEQDSNQPQHF
TRBJ2-7 TRBV20-1 NA NA TGCAGTGCTAGAAAGGCGGGGCGATCCTACGAGCAGTACTTC CSARKAGRSYEQYF
TRBJ2-2 TRBV29-1 many NA TGCAGCGTCTACTCAGGGTACACCGGGGAGCTGTTTTTT CSVYSGYTGELFF
TRBJ1-1 TRBV7-9 many NA TGTGCCAGCAGAGTAACCACAGGGTGGGCTGAAGCTTTCTTT CASRVTTGWAEAFF
TRBJ2-1 TRBV20-1 NA NA TGCAGTGCTAGAGCCGGGGTACGGAATGAGCAGTTCTTC CSARAGVRNEQFF
TRBJ2-3 TRBV7-2 many NA TGTGCCAGCAGCTTAGTGGGAGATACGCAGTATTTT CASSLVGDTQYF
TRBJ1-5 TRBV12-3/TRBV12-4 many NA TGTGCCAGCAGTCTGGGCCCGAAGATCCAGCCCCAGCATTTT CASSLGPKIQPQHF
TRBJ2-3 TRBV2 many NA TGTGCCAGCAGCCCCTGGGACGTCGCAGATACGCAGTATTTT CASSPWDVADTQYF
TRBJ2-1 TRBV2 many TRBD2 TGTGCCAGCAGTGACCTGGGACTAGCGGGAGACAATGAGCAGTTCTTC CASSDLGLAGDNEQFF
TRBJ1-1 TRBV13 many NA TGTGCCAGCAGCTTAGAGGGACGGACGTCCTACGCTTTCTTT CASSLEGRTSYAFF
TRBJ2-1 TRBV2 many TRBD2 TGTGCCAGCAAACCGGGACTAGCTTCCCATGAGCAGTTCTTC CASKPGLASHEQFF
TRBJ1-4 TRBV20-1 many NA TGCAGTGCTAGAGTCGAGGGCCGGGGGGGAAAACTGTTTTTT CSARVEGRGGKLFF